This section outlines one TCR beta chain sequence together with its context. There are 15 residues in the CDR3. After removal of 4 bases from V and 4 bases from J, the junction contained 6 bases not matched to a gene. How the authors handled the data: Quantification of nucleated cells was approximated via reference gene primer amplification. Only in-frame clones appear in the TCRdb table, and some are missing; sequencing was by immunoSEQ multiplex PCR. V and J calls and clone size are given by that table; D and trimming were obtained from the DNA. The table shows 200,000 to 250,000 clones, with 82% occurring only once. The entry originates in a study of blood T cell repertoires in COVID-19.

The sequenced sample was peripheral blood. V gene TRBV6-7 combines with J gene TRBJ1-5, with 8 bases aligning to TRBD1. TRBV6-7 is an ORF, with its function uncertain. The TCR comes from a woman of 80 years or more with acute or convalescent COVID-19. The CDR3 sequence: CASSSAWTGNQPQHF. CDR3 bases: TGTGCCAGCAGTTCAGCCTGGACAGGGAATCAGCCCCAGCATTTT.